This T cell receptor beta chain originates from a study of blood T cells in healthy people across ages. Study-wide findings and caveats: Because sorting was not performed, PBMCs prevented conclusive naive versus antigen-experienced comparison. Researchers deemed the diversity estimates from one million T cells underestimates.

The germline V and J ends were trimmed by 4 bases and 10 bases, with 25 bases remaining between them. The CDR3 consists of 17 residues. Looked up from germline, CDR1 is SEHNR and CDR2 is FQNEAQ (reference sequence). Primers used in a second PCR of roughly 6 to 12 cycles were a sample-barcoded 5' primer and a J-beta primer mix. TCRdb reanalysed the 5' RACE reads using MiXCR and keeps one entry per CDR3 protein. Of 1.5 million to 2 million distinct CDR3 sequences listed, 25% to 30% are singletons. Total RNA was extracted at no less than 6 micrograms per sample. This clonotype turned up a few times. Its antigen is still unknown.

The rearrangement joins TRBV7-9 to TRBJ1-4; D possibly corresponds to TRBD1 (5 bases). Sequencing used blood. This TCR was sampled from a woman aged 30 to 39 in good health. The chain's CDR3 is CASSSIPQPGSEVKLFF. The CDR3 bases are TGTGCCAGCAGCTCGATACCCCAGCCAGGGTCGGAGGTAAAACTGTTTTTT.